What follows are 6 T cell receptor beta chains derived from one specimen sequenced in a study of a mutant IDH1 vaccine in newly diagnosed glioma. Their antigens are not known. Documented time point: week 47, end of study. Every vaccination contained 300 ug of the mutant IDH1 20-mer peptide and was paired with topical imiquimod. TCRdb's table, derived via immunoSEQ multiplex PCR, lists solely in-frame clones and lacks some. Altogether 84,000 or so clones are present, roughly 77% being singletons, with the ten largest covering 5% to 6.5%. The source was PBMCs, collected from a glioma patient whose treatment included an IDH1 peptide vaccine. These receptors were taken from a middle-aged man with glioma.

The V gene is TRBV7-8, the J gene TRBJ1-6, with 7 bases fitting TRBD1. Germline-derived CDR1 and CDR2 are SGHVS and FQNEAQ. The CDR3 consists of 16 residues. The V gene end was trimmed by 5 bases and the J gene end by 7 bases; junction bases not matched to a gene: 11. This CDR3 is CASSPRETGRNSPLHF. The CDR3 DNA reads as TGTGCCAGCAGCCCGCGGGAGACAGGGAGGAATTCACCCCTCCACTTT.

This clone was counted a single time. The J gene is TRBJ2-1, the V gene TRBV28; 13 bases are shared with TRBD2. Germline-derived CDR1 and CDR2 are MDHEN and SYDVKM. Losses at the gene ends were 9 bases for V and 6 bases for J; bases not matched to a gene: 5. The length of the CDR3 is 14 residues. The CDR3 sequence: CASTGTSGINEQFF. CDR3 nucleotides: TGTGCCAGTACCGGGACTAGCGGGATCAATGAGCAGTTCTTC. The full variable domain, completed using reference TRBV28 and TRBJ2-1, is DVKVTQSSRYLVKRTGEKVFLECVQDMDHENMFWYRQDPGLGLRLIYFSYDVKMKEKGDIPEGYSVSREKKERFSLILESASTNQTSMYLCASTGTSGINEQFFGPGTRLTVL.

This sequence joins TRBV5-4 and TRBJ1-1; unclear D gene. Per germline, CDR1 SGHNT and CDR2 YYREEE (reference sequence). The V gene lost 1 base and the J gene lost 7 bases, with 11 bases spanning the gap. The CDR3 covers 13 residues. As DNA, the CDR3 is TGTGCCAGCAGCTTGTTTGACTCGATTGAAGCTTTCTTT. As protein: CASSLFDSIEAFF.

The chain recombines TRBV5-4 with TRBJ2-1; 12 positions agree with TRBD2. The length of the CDR3 is 16 residues. J lost 4 bases, V lost 2 bases, and 4 bases had no gene match. The germline CDR1 and CDR2 sequences are SGHNT and YYREEE (reference sequence). The CDR3 here is CASSFGGLAGYNEQFF. CDR3 in DNA: TGTGCCAGCAGCTTCGGTGGACTAGCGGGGTACAATGAGCAGTTCTTC.

The J gene is TRBJ1-3, the V gene TRBV7-9, with D tentatively TRBD1 (6 bases). The ends were cut back, 6 bases at V and 2 bases at J, with 11 bases in the middle. The CDR3 sequence is 14 residues long. Germline V gene sequence: CDR1 SEHNR, CDR2 FQNEAQ (reference sequence). CDR3 DNA sequence: TGTGCCAGCAGAAGGGGGGCCACTGGAAACACCATATATTTT. Residues: CASRRGATGNTIYF.

This chain uses TRBV18 with TRBJ2-7; D call uncertain. The germline V gene encodes CDR1 KGHSH and CDR2 LQKENI. The CDR3 length is 14 residues. Deletions cut 5 bases from V and 2 bases from J, with 13 bases between. The CDR3 sequence: CASSATTSPYEQYF. CDR3 coding DNA: TGTGCCAGCTCAGCGACGACGAGTCCCTACGAGCAGTACTTC. The full variable domain, with the rest looked up from reference TRBV18 and TRBJ2-7, is NAGVMQNPRHLVRRRGQEARLRCSPMKGHSHVYWYRQLPEEGLKFMVYLQKENIIDESGMPKERFSAEFPKEGPSILRIQQVVRGDSAAYFCASSATTSPYEQYFGPGTRLTVT.